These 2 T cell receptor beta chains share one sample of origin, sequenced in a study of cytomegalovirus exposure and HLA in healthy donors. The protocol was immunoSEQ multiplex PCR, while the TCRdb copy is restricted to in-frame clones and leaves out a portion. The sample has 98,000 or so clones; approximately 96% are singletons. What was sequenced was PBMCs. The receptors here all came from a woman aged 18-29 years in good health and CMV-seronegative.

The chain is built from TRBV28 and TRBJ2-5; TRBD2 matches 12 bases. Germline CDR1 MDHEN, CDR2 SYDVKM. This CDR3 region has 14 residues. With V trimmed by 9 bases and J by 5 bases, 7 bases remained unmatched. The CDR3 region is CASSSGGARETQYF. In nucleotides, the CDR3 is TGTGCCAGTTCTAGCGGGGGGGCGCGGGAGACCCAGTACTTC.

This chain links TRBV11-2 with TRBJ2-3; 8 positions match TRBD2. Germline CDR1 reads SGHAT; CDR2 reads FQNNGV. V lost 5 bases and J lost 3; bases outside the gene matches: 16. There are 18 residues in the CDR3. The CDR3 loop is CASSLAPGGRSRTDTQYF. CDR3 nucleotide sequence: TGTGCCAGCAGCCTCGCCCCGGGGGGGCGATCGAGGACAGATACGCAGTATTTT. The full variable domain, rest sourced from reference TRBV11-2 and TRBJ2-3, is EAGVAQSPRYKIIEKRQSVAFWCNPISGHATLYWYQQILGQGPKLLIQFQNNGVVDDSQLPKDRFSAERLKGVDSTLKIQPAKLEDSAVYLCASSLAPGGRSRTDTQYFGPGTRLTVL.